The 4 T cell receptor beta chains reported below all come from one sample, sequenced in a study of T-cell memory formation after mild COVID-19. TCRdb called the 5' RACE reads again in MiXCR, with one record for every CDR3 protein. Here the sample spans roughly 89,000 distinct CDR3 sequences, around 13% being singletons. What was sequenced was PBMCs or a T cell subset sorted from them (not recorded which). Receptors were obtained from an adult woman who had mild COVID-19 (a few samples of this study predate the infection). Cell type and time point are not known.

This clonotype was recorded a few times. The rearrangement joins TRBV27 to TRBJ1-1; 8 bases line up with TRBD1. V shed 5 bases, J shed 10 bases, and the junction held 12 bases outside the gene matches. Germline V lookup: CDR1 MNHEY, CDR2 SMNVEV (reference sequence). The CDR3 runs 14 residues. The CDR3 spells CASSKGDRTRGAFF. In DNA form, the CDR3 reads TGTGCCAGCAGTAAGGGGGACAGGACTAGAGGAGCTTTCTTT.

The chain links TRBV18 to TRBJ2-3; no reliable D call. Germline loops: CDR1 KGHSH, CDR2 LQKENI. This CDR3 comprises 13 residues. The V end was cut by 2 bases, the J end by 5 bases, with 8 bases between. DNA of the CDR3: TGTGCCAGCTCACCAAGGGCTCGAGATACGCAGTATTTT. It encodes CASSPRARDTQYF. Full variable domain (remainder filled in from reference TRBV18 and TRBJ2-3): NAGVMQNPRHLVRRRGQEARLRCSPMKGHSHVYWYRQLPEEGLKFMVYLQKENIIDESGMPKERFSAEFPKEGPSILRIQQVVRGDSAAYFCASSPRARDTQYFGPGTRLTVL.

As DNA, the CDR3 is TGTGCCAGCAGCCCCCGACAGGGGAGCACAGATACGCAGTATTTT. This codes for CASSPRQGSTDTQYF. V gene TRBV7-9 combines with J gene TRBJ2-3, with 8 bases identical to TRBD1. The CDR3 consists of 15 residues. Germline trimming cut 5 bases from V and 0 bases from J; bases unmatched to any gene: 4. Germline loops: CDR1 SEHNR, CDR2 FQNEAQ (reference sequence).

This clonotype was seen a handful of times. This chain links TRBV15 with TRBJ2-1; D is perhaps TRBD2 (6 bases). The CDR3 has 16 amino acids. Germline V gives CDR1 LNHNV, CDR2 YYDKDF (reference sequence). Trimming pared 2 bases from V and 9 bases from J, leaving 20 bases between. CDR3 sequence: CATSRRVGGYGGEQFF. DNA of the CDR3: TGTGCCACCAGCAGAAGGGTCGGGGGATATGGGGGTGAGCAGTTCTTC.